The next 12 T cell receptor beta chains were all read from a single sample in a study of molecular identifiers for immune sequencing clone quantification. Using its own MiXCR run on the PCR reads, TCRdb lists one record per CDR3 protein. The data contain about 640,000 distinct CDR3 sequences, around 20% of them singletons. Sequencing was done on a sample of naive CD8+ T cells from blood, with Jurkat cell RNA spiked in. The sample's subset: FACS-sorted CD8+CD4-CCR7+CD45RA+ naive T cells. The source is a human donor in good health. Some libraries in this study had Jurkat cell RNA spiked in.

A word on this clonotype: This could be a read error, since a much larger clone is one nucleotide away. The chain links TRBV4-2 to TRBJ2-7; TRBD1 or TRBD2 may be the D gene (5 bases each). Germline values: CDR1 LGHNA, CDR2 YNFKEQ. The CDR3 contains 13 residues. The CDR3 loop is CACSQYEGTEQYF. CDR3 nucleotide sequence: TGTGCCTGCAGCCAGTACGAGGGGACCGAGCAGTACTTC.

This clonotype appeared many times. This sequence joins TRBV7-9 and TRBJ1-2, with 7 bases identical to TRBD1. The junction had 9 bases not matched to a gene; V was cut back by 3 bases and J by 8 bases. The CDR3 is made up of 14 amino acids. In germline, CDR1 is SEHNR, CDR2 FQNEAQ (reference sequence). The CDR3 nucleotides read TGTGCCAGCAGCTTGGGACAGAGGCTGGGAGGCTACACCTTC. Protein: CASSLGQRLGGYTF.

This clonotype was seen ten or more times. This chain connects TRBV7-2 to TRBJ2-2; the D gene is possibly TRBD1 (5 bases). Between the trimmed V and J ends, which lost 0 bases and 0 bases, there was a span of 8 bases. CDR1 is SGHTA and CDR2 is FQGNSA in the germline V gene. The CDR3 spans 16 residues. This CDR3 reads CASSLAMTANTGELFF. The DNA for the CDR3 is TGTGCCAGCAGCTTAGCAATGACAGCGAACACCGGGGAGCTGTTTTTT.

In the case of this clonotype: Given a much more abundant clone one base away, this may be a read error. The chain couples TRBV6-1 to TRBJ1-1, with D tentatively TRBD1 (6 bases). This CDR3 has 12 amino acids. From germline, CDR1 is MNHNS and CDR2 SASEGT. CDR3 sequence reads: CASSWTDSEVFF. CDR3 bases: TGTGCCAGCAGTTGGACGGACAGTGAAGTTTTCTTT.

The table lists this clonotype with many counts. The chain is built from TRBV4-1 and TRBJ2-3, with 12 bases aligning to TRBD2. Unmatched junction bases numbered 12, after V lost 2 bases and J lost 0 bases. The germline V gene encodes CDR1 MGHRA and CDR2 YSYEKL. The CDR3 sequence is 20 residues long. The CDR3 sequence is CASSQPKLAGGRSSTDTQYF. For the CDR3, the DNA is TGCGCCAGCAGCCAACCCAAACTAGCGGGGGGCCGATCTAGCACAGATACGCAGTATTTT.

There are many counts of this clonotype. This rearrangement joins TRBV12-3 or TRBV12-4 to TRBJ2-3; D is possibly TRBD2 (5 bases). This CDR3 contains 14 residues. The V end was cut by 1 base, the J end by 5 bases, with 10 bases between. CDR3 in DNA: TGTGCCAGCAGTTTAGGTTTCGGGGAAGATACGCAGTATTTT. It is translated as CASSLGFGEDTQYF.

Comments on this clonotype: Being one base from a much bigger clone, this may be a read error. The chain links TRBV13 to TRBJ2-3; no firm D call. The CDR3 contains 16 residues. CDR1 and CDR2 from the germline V gene are PRHDT and FYEKMQ (reference sequence). Trimming stripped 5 bases from V and 2 bases from J, with 17 bases between. The CDR3 spells CASSVQLSGNTDTQYF. The CDR3 nucleotides are TGTGCCAGCAGCGTTCAACTATCGGGTAACACAGATACGCAGTATTTT.

This clonotype occurred many times. CDR3 sequence (DNA): TGCAGCGTTGCCGAGGGTTACAATGAGCAGTTCTTC. It encodes CSVAEGYNEQFF. The V gene is TRBV29-1, the J gene TRBJ2-1, with D tentatively TRBD2 (5 bases). This CDR3 is built from 12 residues. Germline V gene lookup returns CDR1 SQVTM and CDR2 ANQGSEA. Trimming stripped 4 bases from V and 4 bases from J, with 8 bases between.

In its sample, this clonotype was seen many times. The gene calls are TRBV19 and TRBJ1-5; the match to TRBD1 covers 8 bases. V was clipped by 10 bases and J by 7 bases; unmatched bases: 6. This CDR3 spans 12 amino acids. CDR1 is LNHDA, CDR2 SQIVND, per germline (reference sequence). The CDR3 region is CATQTGVQPQHF. CDR3 nucleotide sequence: TGTGCCACCCAGACAGGGGTGCAGCCCCAGCATTTT.

This clonotype was counted a few times. The chain has TRBV12-3 or TRBV12-4 and TRBJ2-7; no definite D call. V shed 3 bases and J shed 4 bases, with 7 bases lying between them. CDR3 length: 12 residues. CDR3 bases: TGTGCCAGCAGTTTGTGGGTTTACGAGCAGTACTTC. Translation: CASSLWVYEQYF.

This clonotype was detected a few times. The chain links TRBV7-9 to TRBJ2-7; 9 bases are a match to TRBD2. The V gene end was trimmed by 7 bases and the J gene end by 5 bases; junction bases not matched to a gene: 9. The CDR3 has 14 amino acids. The germline CDR1 and CDR2 sequences are SEHNR and FQNEAQ (reference sequence). The CDR3 nucleotides read TGTGCCAGCAATAGCGGGAGCTTCATGCACGAGCAGTACTTC. Amino acids: CASNSGSFMHEQYF.

This clonotype was detected a few times. J is TRBJ2-7 and V is TRBV18, with unresolved D. The CDR3 sequence is 12 residues long. Trimming took off 2 bases at V and 6 bases at J, with 8 bases between the two ends. Germline CDR1 is KGHSH and CDR2 is LQKENI. This CDR3 reads CASSPSPGEQYF. DNA of the CDR3: TGTGCCAGCTCACCATCCCCGGGCGAGCAGTACTTC.